This T cell receptor (beta chain) was retrieved from a study of blood T cell repertoires in COVID-19. CDR1 and CDR2 (germline): LGHNA, YNFKEQ. V was trimmed by 0 bases and J by 6 bases, leaving 12 bases between them. The CDR3 consists of 14 residues. The protocol was immunoSEQ multiplex PCR, while the TCRdb copy is restricted to in-frame clones and leaves out a portion. Of under 300,000 clones in the sample, 82% were seen once. V gene TRBV4-2 combines with J gene TRBJ2-7, with D hard to call. The origin of this receptor is a woman younger than 35 with acute or convalescent COVID-19. The sequenced material came from peripheral blood. Here the CDR3 DNA reads TGTGCCAGCAGCCAAGATCTCGACTTACCCGAGCAGTACTTC. This codes for CASSQDLDLPEQYF.